This entry is about one TCR beta chain. The data originate from a study of control samples from healthy donors and cancer patients. The ends lost 4 bases at V and 8 bases at J; junction bases unmatched: 6. CDR3 length: 13 residues. Germline lookup yields CDR1 MNHEY and CDR2 SVGAGI. Sequencing was performed with immunoSEQ multiplex PCR; in TCRdb, only in-frame clones are kept and a portion is missing. The sample contains tens of thousands of clones, 65% to 90% of which appear only once. The receptor's source is a man between 60 and 70 years old with head and neck cancer. The sample taken for sequencing was PBMCs. The V and J genes are TRBV6-5 and TRBJ1-2, with 8 bases lining up with TRBD1. The CDR3 loop reads CASSSQGALGYTF. The CDR3 DNA is TGTGCCAGCAGTTCCCAGGGGGCTCTCGGCTACACCTTC.